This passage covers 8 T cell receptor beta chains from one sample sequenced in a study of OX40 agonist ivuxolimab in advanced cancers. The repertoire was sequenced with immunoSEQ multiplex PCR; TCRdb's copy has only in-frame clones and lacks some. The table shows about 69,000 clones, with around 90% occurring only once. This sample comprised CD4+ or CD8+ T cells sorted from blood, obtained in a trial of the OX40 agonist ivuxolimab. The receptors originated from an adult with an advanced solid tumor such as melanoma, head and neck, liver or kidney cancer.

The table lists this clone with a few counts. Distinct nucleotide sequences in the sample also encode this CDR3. CDR3 loop: CASSIDRGQPQHF. The CDR3 DNA follows: TGTGCCAGTAGTATTGATCGGGGGCAGCCCCAGCATTTT. The chain combines TRBV19 with TRBJ1-5; weak D call: TRBD1 (5 bases). This CDR3 has 13 residues. Trimming pared 3 bases from V and 7 bases from J, leaving 10 bases between. CDR1 LNHDA and CDR2 SQIVND come from the germline V gene (reference sequence).

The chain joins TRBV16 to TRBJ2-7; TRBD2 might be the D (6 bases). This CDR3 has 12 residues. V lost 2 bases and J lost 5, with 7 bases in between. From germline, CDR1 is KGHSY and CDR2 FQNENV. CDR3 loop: CASSQGGDEQYF. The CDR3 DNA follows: TGTGCCAGCAGCCAAGGAGGGGACGAGCAGTACTTC.

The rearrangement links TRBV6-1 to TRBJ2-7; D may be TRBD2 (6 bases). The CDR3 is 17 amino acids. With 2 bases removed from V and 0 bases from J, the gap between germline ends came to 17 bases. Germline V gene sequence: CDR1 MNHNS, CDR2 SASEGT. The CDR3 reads CASSELRDWSSSYEQYF. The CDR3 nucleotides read TGTGCCAGCAGTGAATTACGGGACTGGTCCAGCTCCTACGAGCAGTACTTC.

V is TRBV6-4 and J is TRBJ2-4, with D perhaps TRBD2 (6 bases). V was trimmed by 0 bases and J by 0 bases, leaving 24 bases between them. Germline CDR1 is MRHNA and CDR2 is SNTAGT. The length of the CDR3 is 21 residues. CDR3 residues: CASSDSNFGGEARLAKNIQYF. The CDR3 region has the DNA TGTGCCAGCAGTGACTCGAATTTTGGCGGGGAAGCCCGACTAGCCAAAAACATTCAGTACTTC.

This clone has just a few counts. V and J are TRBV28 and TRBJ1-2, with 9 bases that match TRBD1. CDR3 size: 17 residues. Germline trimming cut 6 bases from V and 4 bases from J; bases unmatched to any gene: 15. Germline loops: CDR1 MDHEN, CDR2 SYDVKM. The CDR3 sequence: CASSFTLPGQGSYGYTF. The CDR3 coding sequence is TGTGCCAGCAGCTTCACCCTCCCGGGACAGGGCTCCTATGGCTACACCTTC.

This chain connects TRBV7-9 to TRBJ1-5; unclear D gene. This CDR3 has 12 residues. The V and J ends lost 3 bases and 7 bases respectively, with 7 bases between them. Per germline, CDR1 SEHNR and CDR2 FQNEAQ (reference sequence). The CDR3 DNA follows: TGTGCCAGCAGCTTTGCAGACCAGCCCCAGCATTTT. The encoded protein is CASSFADQPQHF.

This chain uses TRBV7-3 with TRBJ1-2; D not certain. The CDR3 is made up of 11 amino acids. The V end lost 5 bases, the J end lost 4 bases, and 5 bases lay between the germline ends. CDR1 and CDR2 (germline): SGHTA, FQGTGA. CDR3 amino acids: CASSIVYGYTF. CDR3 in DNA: TGTGCCAGCAGCATAGTCTATGGCTACACCTTC.

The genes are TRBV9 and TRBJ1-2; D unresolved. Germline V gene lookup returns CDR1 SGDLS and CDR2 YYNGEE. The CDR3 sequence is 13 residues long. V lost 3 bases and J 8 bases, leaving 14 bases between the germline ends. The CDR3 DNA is TGTGCCAGCAGCGCTCCTTCAGGAGCCGGCTACACCTTC. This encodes CASSAPSGAGYTF.